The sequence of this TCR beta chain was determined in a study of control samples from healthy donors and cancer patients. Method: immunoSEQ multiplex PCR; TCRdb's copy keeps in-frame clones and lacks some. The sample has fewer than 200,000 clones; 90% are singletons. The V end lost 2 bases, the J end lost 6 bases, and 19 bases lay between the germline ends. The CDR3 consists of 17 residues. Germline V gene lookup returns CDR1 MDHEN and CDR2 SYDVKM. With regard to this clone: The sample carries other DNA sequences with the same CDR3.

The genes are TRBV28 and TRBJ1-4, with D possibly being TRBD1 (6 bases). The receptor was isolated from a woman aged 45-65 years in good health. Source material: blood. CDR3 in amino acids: CASSLEIGGGFYEKLFF. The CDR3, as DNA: TGTGCCAGCAGTTTAGAGATAGGGGGGGGTTTCTATGAAAAACTGTTTTTT.